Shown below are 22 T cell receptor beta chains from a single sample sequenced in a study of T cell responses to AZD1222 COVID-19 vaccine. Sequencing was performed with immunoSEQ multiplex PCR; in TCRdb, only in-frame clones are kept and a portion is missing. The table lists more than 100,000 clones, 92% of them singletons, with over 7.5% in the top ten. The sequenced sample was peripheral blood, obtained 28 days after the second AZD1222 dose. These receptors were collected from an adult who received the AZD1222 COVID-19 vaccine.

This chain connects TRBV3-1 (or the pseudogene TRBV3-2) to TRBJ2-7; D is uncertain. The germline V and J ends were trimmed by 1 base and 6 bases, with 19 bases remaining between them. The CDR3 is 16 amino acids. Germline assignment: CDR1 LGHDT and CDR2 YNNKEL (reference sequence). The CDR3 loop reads CASSQVAARWSGEQYF. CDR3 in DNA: TGTGCCAGCAGCCAAGTGGCGGCTAGGTGGTCGGGCGAGCAGTACTTC.

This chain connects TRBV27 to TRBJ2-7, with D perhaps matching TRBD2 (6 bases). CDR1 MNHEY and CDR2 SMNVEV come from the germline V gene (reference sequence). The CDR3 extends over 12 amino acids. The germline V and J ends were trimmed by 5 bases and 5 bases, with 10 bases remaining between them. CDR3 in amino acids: CASSPREHEQYF. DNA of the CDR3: TGTGCCAGCAGTCCCCGGGAGCACGAGCAGTACTTC.

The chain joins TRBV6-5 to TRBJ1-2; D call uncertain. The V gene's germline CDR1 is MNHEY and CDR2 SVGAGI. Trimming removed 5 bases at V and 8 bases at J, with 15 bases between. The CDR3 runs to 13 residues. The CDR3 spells CASSREFSRGYTF. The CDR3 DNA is TGTGCCAGCAGTAGGGAATTCTCGAGGGGCTACACCTTC.

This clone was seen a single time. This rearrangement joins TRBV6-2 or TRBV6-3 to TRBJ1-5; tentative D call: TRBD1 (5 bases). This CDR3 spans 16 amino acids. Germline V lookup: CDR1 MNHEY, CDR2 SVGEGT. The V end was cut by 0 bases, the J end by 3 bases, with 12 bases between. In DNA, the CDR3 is TGTGCCAGCAGTTACTCGAAATTAGGGGCCAATCAGCCCCAGCATTTT. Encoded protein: CASSYSKLGANQPQHF.

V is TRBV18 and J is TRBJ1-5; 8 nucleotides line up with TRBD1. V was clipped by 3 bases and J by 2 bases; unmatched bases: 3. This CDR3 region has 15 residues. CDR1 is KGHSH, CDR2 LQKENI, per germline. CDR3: CASSPGQGGNQPQHF. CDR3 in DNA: TGTGCCAGCTCACCCGGACAGGGCGGCAATCAGCCCCAGCATTTT.

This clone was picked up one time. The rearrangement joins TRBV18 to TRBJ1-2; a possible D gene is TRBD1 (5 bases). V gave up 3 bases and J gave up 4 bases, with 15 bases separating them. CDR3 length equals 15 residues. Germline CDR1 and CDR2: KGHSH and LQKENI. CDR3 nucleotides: TGTGCCAGCTCACCGGGCCGGGGACTCAGCTATGGCTACACCTTC. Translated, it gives CASSPGRGLSYGYTF.

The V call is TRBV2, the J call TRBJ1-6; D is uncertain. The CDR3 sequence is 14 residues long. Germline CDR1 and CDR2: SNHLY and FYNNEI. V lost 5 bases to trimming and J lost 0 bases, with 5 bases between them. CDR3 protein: CASSPSSYNSPLHF. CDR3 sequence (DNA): TGTGCCAGCAGTCCAAGCTCCTATAATTCACCCCTCCACTTT.

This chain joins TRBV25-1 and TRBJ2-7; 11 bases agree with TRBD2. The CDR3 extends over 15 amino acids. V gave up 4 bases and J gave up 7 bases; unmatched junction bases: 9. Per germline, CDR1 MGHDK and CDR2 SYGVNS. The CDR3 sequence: CASSATSGSPGEQYF. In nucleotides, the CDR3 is TGTGCCAGCAGTGCTACTAGCGGGAGCCCCGGGGAGCAGTACTTC.

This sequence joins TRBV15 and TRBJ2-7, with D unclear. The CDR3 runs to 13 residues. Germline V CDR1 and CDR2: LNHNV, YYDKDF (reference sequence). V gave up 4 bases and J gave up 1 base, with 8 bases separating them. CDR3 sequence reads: CATSIDTSYEQYF. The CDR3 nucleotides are TGTGCCACCAGCATAGACACGTCCTACGAGCAGTACTTC. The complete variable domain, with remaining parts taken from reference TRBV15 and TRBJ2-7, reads DAMVIQNPRYQVTQFGKPVTLSCSQTLNHNVMYWYQQKSSQAPKLLFHYYDKDFNNEADTPDNFQSRRPNTSFCFLDIRSPGLGDTAMYLCATSIDTSYEQYFGPGTRLTVT.

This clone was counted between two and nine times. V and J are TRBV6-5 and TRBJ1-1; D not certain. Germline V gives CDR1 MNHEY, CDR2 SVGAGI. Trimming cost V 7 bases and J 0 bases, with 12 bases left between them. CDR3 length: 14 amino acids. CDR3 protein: CASKWEGMNTEAFF. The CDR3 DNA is TGTGCCAGCAAATGGGAGGGCATGAACACTGAAGCTTTCTTT.

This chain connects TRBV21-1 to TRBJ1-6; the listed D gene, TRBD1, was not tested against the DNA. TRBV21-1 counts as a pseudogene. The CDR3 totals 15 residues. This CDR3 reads CASSRGTGGGSPLHF. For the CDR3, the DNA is TGTGCCAGCAGCAGAGGGACAGGGGGCGGTTCACCCCTCCACTTT.

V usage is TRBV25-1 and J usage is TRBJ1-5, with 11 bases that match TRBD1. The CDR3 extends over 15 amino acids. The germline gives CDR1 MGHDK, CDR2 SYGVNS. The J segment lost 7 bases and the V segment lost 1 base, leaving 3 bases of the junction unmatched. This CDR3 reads CASSEWGQGEQPQHF. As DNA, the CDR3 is TGTGCCAGCAGTGAATGGGGACAGGGGGAACAGCCCCAGCATTTT.

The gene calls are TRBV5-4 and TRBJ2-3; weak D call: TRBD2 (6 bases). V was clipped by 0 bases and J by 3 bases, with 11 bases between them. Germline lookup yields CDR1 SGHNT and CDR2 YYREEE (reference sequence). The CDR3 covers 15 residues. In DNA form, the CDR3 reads TGTGCCAGCAGCTTGGAAATAGCGGCGACAGATACGCAGTATTTT. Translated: CASSLEIAATDTQYF.

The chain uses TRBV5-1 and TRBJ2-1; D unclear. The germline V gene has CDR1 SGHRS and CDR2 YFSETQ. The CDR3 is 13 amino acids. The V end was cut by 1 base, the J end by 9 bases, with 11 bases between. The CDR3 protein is CASSLMGVGEQFF. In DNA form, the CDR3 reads TGCGCCAGCAGCTTGATGGGCGTCGGTGAGCAGTTCTTC.

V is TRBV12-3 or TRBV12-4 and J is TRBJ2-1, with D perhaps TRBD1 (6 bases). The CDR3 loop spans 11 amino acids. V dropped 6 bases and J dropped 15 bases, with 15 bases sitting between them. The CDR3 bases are TGTGCCAGCAGCCCAGGGGAGATGTCGTTCTTC. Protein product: CASSPGEMSFF.

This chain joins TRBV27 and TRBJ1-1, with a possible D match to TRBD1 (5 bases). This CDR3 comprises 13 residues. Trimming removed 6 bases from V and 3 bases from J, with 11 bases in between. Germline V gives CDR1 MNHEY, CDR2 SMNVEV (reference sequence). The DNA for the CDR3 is TGTGCCAGCAGCAGGGTGTTTGACACTGAAGCTTTCTTT. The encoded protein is CASSRVFDTEAFF.

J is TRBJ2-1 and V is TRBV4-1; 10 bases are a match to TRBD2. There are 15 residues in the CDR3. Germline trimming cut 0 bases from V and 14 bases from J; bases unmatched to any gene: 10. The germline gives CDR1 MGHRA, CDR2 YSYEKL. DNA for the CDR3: TGCGCCAGCAGCCAAGAGATCCCTAGCGGGAGTCTCAAGTTCTTC. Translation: CASSQEIPSGSLKFF.

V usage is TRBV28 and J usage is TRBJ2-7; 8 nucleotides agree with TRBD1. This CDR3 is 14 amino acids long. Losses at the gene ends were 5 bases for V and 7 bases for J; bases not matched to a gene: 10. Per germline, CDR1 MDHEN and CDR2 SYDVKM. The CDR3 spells CASSIQGATFEQYF. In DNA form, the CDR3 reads TGTGCCAGCAGTATCCAGGGGGCAACGTTTGAGCAGTACTTC.

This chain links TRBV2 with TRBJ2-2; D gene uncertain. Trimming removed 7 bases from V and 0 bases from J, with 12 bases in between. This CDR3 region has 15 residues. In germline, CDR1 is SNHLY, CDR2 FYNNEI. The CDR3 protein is CASTLGTSNTGELFF. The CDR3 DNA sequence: TGTGCCAGCACCCTGGGAACCTCGAACACCGGGGAGCTGTTTTTT.

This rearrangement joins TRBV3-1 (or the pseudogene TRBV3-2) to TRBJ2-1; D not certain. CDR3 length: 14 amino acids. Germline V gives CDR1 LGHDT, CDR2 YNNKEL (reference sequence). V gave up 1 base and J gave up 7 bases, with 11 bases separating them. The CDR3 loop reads CASSQGLARNEQFF. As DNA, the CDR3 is TGTGCCAGCAGCCAAGGGTTGGCCCGTAATGAGCAGTTCTTC.

The CDR3 loop reads CASSHKQGMGTEAFF. The CDR3 region has the DNA TGTGCCAGCAGCCATAAACAGGGAATGGGCACTGAAGCTTTCTTT. The gene calls are TRBV5-6 and TRBJ1-1; D perhaps matches TRBD1 (6 bases). V lost 4 bases to trimming and J lost 4 bases, with 17 bases between them. The germline V gene has CDR1 SGHDT and CDR2 YYEEEE. The CDR3 contains 15 residues.

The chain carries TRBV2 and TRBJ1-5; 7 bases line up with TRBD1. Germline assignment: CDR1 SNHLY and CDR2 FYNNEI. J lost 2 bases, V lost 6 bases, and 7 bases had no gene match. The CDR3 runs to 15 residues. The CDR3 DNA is TGTGCCAGCAGGGCAGGGGGTGGTGGCAATCAGCCCCAGCATTTT. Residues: CASRAGGGGNQPQHF.